A single sample gave rise to the 20 T cell receptor beta chains below, sequenced in a study of monozygotic twins with inflammatory bowel disease. No DNA is given; TCRdb re-called the 5' RACE reads and lists each CDR3 protein once. Here the sample table reports 150,000 to 200,000 distinct CDR3 sequences. The sequenced sample consisted of blood. The receptors come from a human donor with ulcerative colitis or Crohn's disease, or a healthy co-twin of an affected twin (not recorded which).

The chain carries TRBV12-3 or TRBV12-4 and TRBJ2-7; TCRdb picks TRBD2, but there is no DNA to check that call. The CDR3 runs 14 residues. CDR3 sequence reads: CASSLTSGRSEQYF.

The chain carries TRBV7-8 and TRBJ2-5; as DNA is missing, the TRBD1 call by TCRdb cannot be tested. The CDR3 length is 15 residues. Per germline, CDR1 SGHVS and CDR2 FQNEAQ. CDR3 in amino acids: CASSLGGTERETQYF. The full variable domain, with the rest looked up from reference TRBV7-8 and TRBJ2-5, is GAGVSQSPRYKVAKRGQDVALRCDPISGHVSLFWYQQALGQGPEFLTYFQNEAQLDKSGLPSDRFFAERPEGSVSTLKIQRTQQEDSAVYLCASSLGGTERETQYFGPGTRLLVL.

The chain links TRBV29-1 to TRBJ2-2. The CDR3 extends over 13 amino acids. Germline assignment: CDR1 SQVTM and CDR2 ANQGSEA. Here the CDR3 reads CSVSGRHTGELFF.

The chain recombines TRBV28 with TRBJ2-7; TCRdb proposes TRBD2, but this gene call is untestable without DNA. CDR1 MDHEN and CDR2 SYDVKM come from the germline V gene. This CDR3 spans 15 amino acids. The CDR3 protein is CASSLPGPITYEQYF. Full variable domain (rest looked up from reference TRBV28 and TRBJ2-7): DVKVTQSSRYLVKRTGEKVFLECVQDMDHENMFWYRQDPGLGLRLIYFSYDVKMKEKGDIPEGYSVSREKKERFSLILESASTNQTSMYLCASSLPGPITYEQYFGPGTRLTVT.

This chain's CDR3 is CASSPGQGSTGELFF. The gene calls are TRBV18 and TRBJ2-2; without DNA, the TCRdb call of TRBD1 cannot be checked. This CDR3 has 15 amino acids. The V gene's germline CDR1 is KGHSH and CDR2 LQKENI.

The chain recombines TRBV5-1 with TRBJ2-7; lacking DNA, the TRBD1 call made by TCRdb goes unchecked. Germline CDR1 and CDR2: SGHRS and YFSETQ. The CDR3 runs 16 residues. The chain's CDR3 is CASSSDGRGLAYEQYF.

The chain has TRBV6-5 and TRBJ2-6. The CDR3 contains 16 residues. CDR1 is MNHEY and CDR2 is SVGAGI in the germline V gene. The CDR3 here is CASSYTGNSGANVLTF.

The V gene is TRBV4-2, the J gene TRBJ1-1. CDR3 size: 16 residues. Germline-derived CDR1 and CDR2 are LGHNA and YNFKEQ. The CDR3: CASSQGSVDMNTEAFF.

The CDR3 loop is CASSERGGDYNEQFF. The rearrangement uses TRBV6-1 and TRBJ2-1; TCRdb designates TRBD1, a call that cannot be tested without DNA. Germline CDR1 and CDR2: MNHNS and SASEGT. The CDR3 is made up of 15 amino acids.

The chain employs TRBV18 and TRBJ2-1; checking the TCRdb D call of TRBD1 is not possible without DNA. The CDR3 totals 16 residues. Germline V gene sequence: CDR1 KGHSH, CDR2 LQKENI. CDR3 amino acids: CASSPQDREWVDEQFF.

V is TRBV10-3 and J is TRBJ2-7; absent DNA, TCRdb's TRBD2 call cannot be checked. The CDR3 runs to 15 residues. Germline V CDR1 and CDR2: ENHRY, SYGVKD. The CDR3 loop is CAISRGLAGDREQYF.

This rearrangement joins TRBV3-1 to TRBJ2-1; the TRBD2 assignment by TCRdb is unverifiable without DNA. Germline lookup yields CDR1 LGHDT and CDR2 YNNKEL (reference sequence). The CDR3 extends over 16 amino acids. The CDR3 sequence is CASSPEGAGARNEQFF.

The V and J genes are TRBV27 and TRBJ1-5. The length of the CDR3 is 14 residues. CDR1 and CDR2 (germline): MNHEY, SMNVEV (reference sequence). The CDR3 reads CASSFTQGNQPQHF.

V usage is TRBV11-2 and J usage is TRBJ2-3; TCRdb proposes TRBD2, but this gene call is untestable without DNA. The CDR3 has 16 amino acids. Germline CDR1 SGHAT, CDR2 FQNNGV. CDR3 sequence: CASSSSFAGGPHTQYF.

The genes are TRBV29-1 and TRBJ2-7; the D call from TCRdb, TRBD1, cannot be confirmed without DNA. The germline V gene encodes CDR1 SQVTM and CDR2 ANQGSEA. The CDR3 contains 13 residues. The CDR3 region is CSVDHRQGNEQYF.

The rearrangement joins TRBV7-2 to TRBJ1-1; TCRdb lists TRBD1, though no DNA is available to test this call. This CDR3 has 15 amino acids. Germline CDR1 SGHTA, CDR2 FQGNSA. The CDR3: CASSNFGRMNTEAFF. The complete variable domain, with remaining parts taken from reference TRBV7-2 and TRBJ1-1, reads GAGVSQSPSNKVTEKGKDVELRCDPISGHTALYWYRQSLGQGLEFLIYFQGNSAPDKSGLPSDRFSAERTGGSVSTLTIQRTQQEDSAVYLCASSNFGRMNTEAFFGQGTRLTVV.

The chain employs TRBV7-8 and TRBJ1-1. Germline assignment: CDR1 SGHVS and CDR2 FQNEAQ. The CDR3 has 16 residues. CDR3 residues: CASSSFVWTIVTEAFF.

The chain couples TRBV12-3 or TRBV12-4 to TRBJ1-1; TCRdb outputs TRBD1, but without DNA this stays unchecked. The CDR3 contains 13 residues. The CDR3: CASSLQGPGEAFF.

The chain employs TRBV30 and TRBJ1-5; the D call of TRBD1 rests on TCRdb alone, since no DNA is present to check it. The CDR3 contains 16 residues. Germline assignment: CDR1 GTSNPN and CDR2 SVGIG (reference sequence). The CDR3 here is CAWSVPGGSSNQPQHF.

The chain carries TRBV11-2 and TRBJ2-5; with no DNA, the TCRdb D assignment of TRBD2 cannot be verified. CDR3 size: 17 residues. Germline CDR1 reads SGHAT; CDR2 reads FQNNGV. The CDR3 is CASSLSLAGGLQETQYF. The full variable domain, rest sourced from reference TRBV11-2 and TRBJ2-5, is EAGVAQSPRYKIIEKRQSVAFWCNPISGHATLYWYQQILGQGPKLLIQFQNNGVVDDSQLPKDRFSAERLKGVDSTLKIQPAKLEDSAVYLCASSLSLAGGLQETQYFGPGTRLLVL.